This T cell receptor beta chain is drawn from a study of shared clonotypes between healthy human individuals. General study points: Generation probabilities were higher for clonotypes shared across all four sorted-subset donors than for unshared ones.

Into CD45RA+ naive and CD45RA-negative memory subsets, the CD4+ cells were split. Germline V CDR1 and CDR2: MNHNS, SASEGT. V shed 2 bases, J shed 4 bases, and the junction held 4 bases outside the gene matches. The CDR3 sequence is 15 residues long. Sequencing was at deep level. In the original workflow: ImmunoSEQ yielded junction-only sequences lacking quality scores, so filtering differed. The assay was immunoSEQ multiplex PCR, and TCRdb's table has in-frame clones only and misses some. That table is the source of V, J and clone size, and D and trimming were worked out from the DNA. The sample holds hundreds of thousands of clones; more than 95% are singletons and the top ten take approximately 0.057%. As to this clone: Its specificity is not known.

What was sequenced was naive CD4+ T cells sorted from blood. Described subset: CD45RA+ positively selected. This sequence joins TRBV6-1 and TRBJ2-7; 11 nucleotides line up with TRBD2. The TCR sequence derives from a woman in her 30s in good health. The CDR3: CASSERLAGRYEQYF. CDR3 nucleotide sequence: TGTGCCAGCAGTGAAAGACTAGCGGGAAGATACGAGCAGTACTTC.